What follows describes a single TCR beta chain. The data were obtained in a study of cytomegalovirus exposure and HLA in healthy donors. The junction had 6 bases not matched to a gene; V was cut back by 2 bases and J by 7 bases. The CDR3 contains 15 residues. Per the germline V gene, CDR1 is MNHNY and CDR2 is SVGAGI (reference sequence). PCR primers comprised 60 Vbeta and 13 Jbeta primers. Method: immunoSEQ multiplex PCR; TCRdb's copy keeps in-frame clones and lacks some. There are about 110,000 clones in the sample, with around 3.9% held by the top ten. This receptor was obtained from a man aged 18 to 30 in good health and CMV-seronegative. The chain employs TRBV6-6 and TRBJ1-5; 9 nucleotides agree with TRBD1. Sequencing was carried out using PBMCs. The CDR3 here is CASSYGGQGSQPQHF. DNA of the CDR3: TGTGCCAGCAGTTACGGGGGACAGGGAAGCCAGCCCCAGCATTTT.